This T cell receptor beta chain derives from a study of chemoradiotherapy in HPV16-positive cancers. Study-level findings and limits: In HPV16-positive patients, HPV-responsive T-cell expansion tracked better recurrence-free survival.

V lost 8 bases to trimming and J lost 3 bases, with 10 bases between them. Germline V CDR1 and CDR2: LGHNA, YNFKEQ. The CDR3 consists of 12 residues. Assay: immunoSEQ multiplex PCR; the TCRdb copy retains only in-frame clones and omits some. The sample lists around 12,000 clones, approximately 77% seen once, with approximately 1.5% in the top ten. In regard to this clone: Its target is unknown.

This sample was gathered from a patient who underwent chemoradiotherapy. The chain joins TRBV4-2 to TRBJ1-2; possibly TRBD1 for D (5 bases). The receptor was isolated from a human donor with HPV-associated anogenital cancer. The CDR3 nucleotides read TGTGCCAGCGGGCAGGGCGACTATGGCTACACCTTC. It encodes CASGQGDYGYTF.